The rows below give T cell receptor beta chains drawn from one sample of a study of T cells after yellow fever vaccination. TCRdb recomputed calls from the 5' RACE reads with MiXCR, one row per CDR3 protein. The table has fewer than 20,000 distinct CDR3 sequences, around 4% seen once; the top ten hold around 0.4%. The input for sequencing was PBMCs, either bulk or a sorted T-cell subset (CD4+, CD8+, memory, or dextramer-sorted; not recorded which), taken 15 days after the yellow fever booster vaccination. These receptors originate from a man aged 25-40 years who received the YFV17D yellow fever vaccine. Both conserved end residues are part of each CDR3. A D gene is named only where the DNA matches it firmly. Clone size is not always given. Where it is, it says once, few, many or a class for expanded clones.

.,.,TRBV6-1,TRBJ2-5,CASRVDWGVPTTQYF,TGTGCCAGCAGGGTCGATTGGGGGGTCCCGACGACCCAGTACTTC
TRBD1,many,TRBV20-1,TRBJ1-1,CSAGEWDSLPRAFF,TGCAGTGCTGGGGAATGGGACAGTCTTCCGCGTGCTTTCTTT
.,many,TRBV24-1,TRBJ2-3,CATSDPTGADTQYF,TGTGCCACCAGTGATCCAACGGGTGCAGATACGCAGTATTTT
.,many,TRBV7-2,TRBJ2-7,CASSFERRSYEQYF,TGTGCCAGCAGCTTTGAGCGTCGATCCTACGAGCAGTACTTC
TRBD2,many,TRBV7-2,TRBJ2-7,CASSLSSRGTSGSYYF,TGTGCCAGCAGCTTAAGTTCGAGAGGGACTAGCGGGAGTTATTACTTC
TRBD2,many,TRBV13,TRBJ2-2,CASSFSGSSGELFF,TGTGCCAGCAGCTTTAGCGGGAGTTCGGGGGAGCTGTTTTTT
TRBD1,many,TRBV5-8,TRBJ1-2,CASSSGQTAYGYTF,TGTGCCAGCAGCTCGGGACAGACCGCTTATGGCTACACCTTC
TRBD2,medium-sized,TRBV29-1,TRBJ2-7,CSVEMAGALYEQYF,TGCAGCGTTGAGATGGCGGGAGCTCTATACGAGCAGTACTTC
.,many,TRBV7-9,TRBJ1-1,CASSLAGGETFF,TGTGCCAGCAGCTTAGCGGGGGGGGAGACTTTCTTT
.,many,TRBV20-1,TRBJ1-1,CSARLGGNTEAFF,TGCAGTGCTAGGCTAGGTGGGAACACTGAAGCTTTCTTT
.,.,TRBV20-1,TRBJ2-1,CSARDRGGVYNNEQFF,TGCAGTGCTAGAGATAGGGGGGGAGTTTATAACAATGAGCAGTTCTTC
TRBD2,many,TRBV20-1,TRBJ2-3,CSARDLRLAGGLDTQYF,TGCAGTGCTAGAGATCTTAGGCTAGCGGGAGGTTTAGATACGCAGTATTTT
.,many,TRBV20-1,TRBJ2-1,CSALDGAHNEQFF,TGCAGTGCTCTGGACGGAGCCCACAATGAGCAGTTCTTC
.,many,TRBV7-6,TRBJ2-7,CASSLEGVLSNEQYF,TGTGCCAGCAGCTTGGAGGGAGTCCTATCCAACGAGCAGTACTTC
.,many,TRBV27,TRBJ2-1,CASSLNLASYYNEQFF,TGTGCCAGCAGTTTAAACCTAGCTTCTTATTACAATGAGCAGTTCTTC
.,many,TRBV29-1,TRBJ2-7,CSARGSYYEQYF,TGCAGCGCCCGAGGCAGCTACTACGAGCAGTACTTC
.,.,TRBV21-1,TRBJ1-1,CASHDTPSPVQGEAFF,TGTGCCAGCCATGATACTCCGAGTCCCGTTCAGGGTGAAGCTTTCTTT
.,medium-sized,TRBV10-3,TRBJ2-7,CAIRPIAHYEQYF,TGTGCCATCAGACCTATTGCCCACTACGAGCAGTACTTC
.,many,TRBV7-2,TRBJ2-1,CASSPGTSLPNEQFF,TGTGCCAGCAGCCCTGGGACGAGCTTGCCCAATGAGCAGTTCTTC
.,many,TRBV4-2,TRBJ2-5,CASSQATWETQYF,TGTGCCAGCAGCCAAGCTACGTGGGAGACCCAGTACTTC
.,many,TRBV4-2,TRBJ2-7,CASSQWLQWERYF,TGTGCCAGCAGCCAGTGGCTCCAATGGGAGCGGTACTTC
TRBD2,many,TRBV12-3/TRBV12-4,TRBJ2-1,CASRKGRGRNEQFF,TGTGCCAGCAGAAAAGGGCGGGGGAGGAATGAGCAGTTCTTC
TRBD1,many,TRBV20-1,TRBJ1-1,CSAPDRDRVPEAFF,TGCAGTGCTCCAGACCGGGACAGGGTCCCTGAAGCTTTCTTT
.,many,TRBV7-3,TRBJ2-2,CASSLNLRGASTGELFF,TGTGCCAGCAGCTTAAACCTAAGGGGTGCTAGCACCGGGGAGCTGTTTTTT
.,medium-sized,TRBV7-8,TRBJ2-1,CASSLVGGSYNEQFF,TGTGCCAGCAGCTTAGTCGGCGGTTCCTACAATGAGCAGTTCTTC
.,many,TRBV20-1,TRBJ1-5,CSARDLNNQPQHF,TGCAGTGCTAGAGATCTGAACAATCAGCCCCAGCATTTT
TRBD2,many,TRBV12-3/TRBV12-4,TRBJ2-1,CASSTAGPYNEQFF,TGTGCCAGCAGCACAGCGGGGCCCTACAATGAGCAGTTCTTC
.,medium-sized,TRBV28,TRBJ2-1,CASRFIAVYNEQFF,TGTGCCAGCCGTTTCATAGCGGTCTACAATGAGCAGTTCTTC
.,many,TRBV18,TRBJ1-2,CASSPRQYYGYTF,TGTGCCAGCTCACCACGGCAGTACTATGGCTACACCTTC
TRBD1,many,TRBV12-3/TRBV12-4,TRBJ2-1,CASRAFGTAYNEQFF,TGTGCCAGCAGAGCGTTCGGGACAGCCTACAATGAGCAGTTCTTC
.,many,TRBV23-1,TRBJ1-4,CASSPRGGDNEKLFF,TGCGCCAGCAGTCCCCGGGGGGGTGACAATGAAAAACTGTTTTTT
.,many,TRBV5-4,TRBJ2-5,CASTHTGDQETQYF,TGTGCCAGCACTCACACGGGCGACCAAGAGACCCAGTACTTC
.,many,TRBV23-1,TRBJ2-7,CASSHSDKPGQYF,TGCGCCAGCAGTCACTCCGATAAACCGGGGCAGTACTTC
.,many,TRBV11-2,TRBJ1-5,CASSLEFNQPQHF,TGTGCCAGCAGCTTAGAGTTCAATCAGCCCCAGCATTTT